A selection of T cell receptor beta chains follows, all from one sample in a study of CXCR3-negative and CXCR3-positive naive CD8 T cells. Reanalyzing the 5' RACE reads, TCRdb keeps one entry per CDR3 protein, without DNA. The sample includes 50,000 to 65,000 distinct CDR3 sequences. Sequencing input: naive CXCR3+ CD8+ T cells from blood. The receptors here all came from a human donor in good health. Some clones in this sample may be carry-over from other donors' samples. Both conserved end residues are part of each CDR3. Each record gives: V gene, J gene, CDR3 protein.

TRBV15	TRBJ1-4	CATSSQGANEKLFF
TRBV7-8	TRBJ2-7	CASSLGRQGSYEQYF
TRBV7-3	TRBJ2-1	CASSLLAGGNNEQFF
TRBV7-6	TRBJ2-1	CASSSLAGGTNEQFF
TRBV5-1	TRBJ2-3	CASTWDRGYPSDTQYF
TRBV4-1	TRBJ1-2	CASSRPDADYGYTF
TRBV6-5	TRBJ2-1	CASSYADGRNEQFF
TRBV5-1	TRBJ2-7	CASSLDPLDGAYEQYF
TRBV7-9	TRBJ2-3	CASSYGGLTDTQYF
TRBV19	TRBJ2-7	CASKPGQGIYEQYF
TRBV6-2/TRBV6-3	TRBJ1-1	CASSYNRRGVEAFF
TRBV14	TRBJ2-7	CASSPTAGVAYEQYF
TRBV12-3/TRBV12-4	TRBJ2-3	CASSLAFGGTDTQYF
TRBV7-9	TRBJ1-3	CASSLDPVSNTIYF
TRBV7-9	TRBJ1-1	CASSATTIDTEAFF
TRBV27	TRBJ1-4	CTSSRRTTNEKLFF
TRBV20-1	TRBJ2-7	CSARGTGFSYEQYF
TRBV20-1	TRBJ2-7	CSARDQNSGDSYEQYF
TRBV14	TRBJ2-7	CASSAMGVPVYEQYF
TRBV7-3	TRBJ1-1	CASSQGGGLNTEAFF
TRBV12-3/TRBV12-4	TRBJ1-5	CASSWDRGNQPQHF
TRBV20-1	TRBJ1-1	CSALGVLGEAFF
TRBV20-1	TRBJ2-7	CSARTDTTYEQYF
TRBV14	TRBJ2-7	CASSQVWATLEPSYEQYF
TRBV9	TRBJ1-6	CASSPRPAGNSPLHF
TRBV5-1	TRBJ2-7	CASTLDRGGYEQYF
TRBV6-1	TRBJ2-1	CASSELGMVNEQFF
TRBV4-2	TRBJ2-3	CASSQERADMQYF
TRBV27	TRBJ1-2	CASSPFGRVANYGYTF
TRBV4-1	TRBJ2-7	CASSQDLLGREVYEQYF
TRBV9	TRBJ2-7	CASSGTGNTYEQYF
TRBV6-6	TRBJ2-3	CASQSGDWTDTQYF
TRBV9	TRBJ2-2	CASSAALRDGGELFF
TRBV4-1	TRBJ2-1	CASSPSGNEQFF
TRBV7-8	TRBJ2-3	CASRSGFSDTDTQYF
TRBV3-1	TRBJ2-1	CATTGQGASYNEQFF
TRBV27	TRBJ1-2	CASSTTGTGGNYGNTF
TRBV4-3	TRBJ2-7	CASSQDQEAAYEQYF
TRBV27	TRBJ2-5	CASSFETGGLHETQYF
TRBV7-3	TRBJ2-1	CASSYLAGGPNEQFF
TRBV19	TRBJ2-7	CASSIGGSEQYF
TRBV6-1	TRBJ1-3	CASSLSGAGNTIYF
TRBV19	TRBJ1-5	CASEPIAGISNQPQHF
TRBV7-2	TRBJ1-1	CASSLTSGLFAEAFF
TRBV12-3/TRBV12-4	TRBJ1-5	CASRQGVQPQHF